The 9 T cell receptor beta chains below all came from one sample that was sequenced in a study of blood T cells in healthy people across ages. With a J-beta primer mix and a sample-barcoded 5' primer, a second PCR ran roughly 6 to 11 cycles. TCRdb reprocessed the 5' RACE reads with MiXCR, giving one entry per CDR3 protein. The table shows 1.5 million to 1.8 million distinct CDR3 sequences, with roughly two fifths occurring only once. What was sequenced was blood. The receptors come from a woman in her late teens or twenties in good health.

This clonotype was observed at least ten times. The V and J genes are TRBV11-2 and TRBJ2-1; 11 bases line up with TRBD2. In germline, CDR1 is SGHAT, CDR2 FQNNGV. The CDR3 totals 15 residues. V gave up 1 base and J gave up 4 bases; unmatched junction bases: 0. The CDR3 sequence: CASSLVAGGYNEQFF. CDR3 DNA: TGTGCCAGCAGCTTAGTAGCGGGAGGGTACAATGAGCAGTTCTTC. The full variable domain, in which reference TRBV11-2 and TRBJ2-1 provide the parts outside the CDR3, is EAGVAQSPRYKIIEKRQSVAFWCNPISGHATLYWYQQILGQGPKLLIQFQNNGVVDDSQLPKDRFSAERLKGVDSTLKIQPAKLEDSAVYLCASSLVAGGYNEQFFGPGTRLTVL.

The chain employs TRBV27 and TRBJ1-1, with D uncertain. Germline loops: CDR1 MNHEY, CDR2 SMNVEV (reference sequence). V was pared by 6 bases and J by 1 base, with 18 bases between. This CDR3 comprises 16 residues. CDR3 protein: CASSLLGGSRNTEAFF. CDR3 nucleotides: TGTGCCAGCAGCCTCCTGGGAGGAAGCAGGAACACTGAAGCTTTCTTT.

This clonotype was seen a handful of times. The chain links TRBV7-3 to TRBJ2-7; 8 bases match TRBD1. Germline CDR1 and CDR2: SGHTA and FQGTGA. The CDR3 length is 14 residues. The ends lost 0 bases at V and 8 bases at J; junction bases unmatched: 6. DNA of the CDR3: TGTGCCAGCAGCTTAACCCCGGGACAGGCAAAGCAGTACTTC. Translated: CASSLTPGQAKQYF. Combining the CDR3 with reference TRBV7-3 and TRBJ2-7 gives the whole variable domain GAGVSQTPSNKVTEKGKYVELRCDPISGHTALYWYRQSLGQGPEFLIYFQGTGAADDSGLPNDRFFAVRPEGSVSTLKIQRTERGDSAVYLCASSLTPGQAKQYFGPGTRLTVT.

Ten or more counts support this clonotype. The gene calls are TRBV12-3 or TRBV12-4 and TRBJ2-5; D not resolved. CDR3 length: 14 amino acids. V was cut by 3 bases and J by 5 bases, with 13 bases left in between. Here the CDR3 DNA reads TGTGCCAGCAGTTTCAGGTCTACCAGGGAGACCCAGTACTTC. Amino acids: CASSFRSTRETQYF.

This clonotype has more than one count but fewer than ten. The chain's CDR3 is CASSTYQGGDYGYTF. The DNA of the CDR3 is TGTGCCAGCAGCACATACCAGGGGGGAGACTATGGCTACACCTTC. The V gene is TRBV3-1, the J gene TRBJ1-2, with 7 positions matching TRBD1. J was trimmed by 3 bases and V by 5 bases; bases with no gene match: 9. This CDR3 is 15 amino acids long. Germline V lookup: CDR1 LGHDT, CDR2 YNNKEL (reference sequence).

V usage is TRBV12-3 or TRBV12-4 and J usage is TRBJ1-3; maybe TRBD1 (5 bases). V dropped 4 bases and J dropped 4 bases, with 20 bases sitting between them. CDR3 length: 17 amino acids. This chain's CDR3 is CASSSLRQSGYGNTIYF. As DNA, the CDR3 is TGTGCCAGCAGTTCACTCAGACAGTCTGGATACGGAAACACCATATATTTT.

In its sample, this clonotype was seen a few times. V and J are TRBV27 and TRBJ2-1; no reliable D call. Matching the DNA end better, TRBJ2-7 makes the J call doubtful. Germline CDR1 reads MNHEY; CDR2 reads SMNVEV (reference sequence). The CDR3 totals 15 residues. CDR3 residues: CASSLGVGSYNEQYF. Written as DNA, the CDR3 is TGTGCCAGCAGCTTGGGCGTTGGCAGCTACAATGAGCAGTACTTC.

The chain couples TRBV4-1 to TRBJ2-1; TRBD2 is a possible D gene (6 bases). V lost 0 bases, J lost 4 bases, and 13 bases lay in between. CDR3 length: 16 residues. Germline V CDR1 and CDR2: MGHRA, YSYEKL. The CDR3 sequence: CASSQDLGGAYNEQFF. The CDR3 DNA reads TGCGCCAGCAGCCAAGATTTAGGCGGGGCTTACAATGAGCAGTTCTTC.

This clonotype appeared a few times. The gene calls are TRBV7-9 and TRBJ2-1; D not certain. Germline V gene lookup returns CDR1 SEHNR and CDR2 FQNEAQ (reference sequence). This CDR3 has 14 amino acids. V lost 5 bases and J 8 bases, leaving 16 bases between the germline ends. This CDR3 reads CASSPHLTPYEQFF. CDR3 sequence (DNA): TGTGCCAGCAGCCCACACTTGACCCCCTATGAGCAGTTCTTC.